This is a list of T cell receptor beta chains from one sample in a study of blood T cell repertoires in COVID-19. Sequencing was performed with immunoSEQ multiplex PCR; in TCRdb, only in-frame clones are kept and a portion is missing. The sample lists about 200,000 clones, about three quarters occurring once. Material: peripheral blood. The source of these receptors is an elderly woman with active or convalescent COVID-19. CDR3s include the opening cysteine and the closing phenylalanine or tryptophan. Fields, in order: J gene, V gene, CDR3 protein.

j_call: TRBJ2-5; v_call: TRBV7-9; cdr3_aa: CASSPGVRGETQYF
j_call: TRBJ1-2; v_call: TRBV18; cdr3_aa: CASSSGGSGYTF
j_call: TRBJ1-2; v_call: TRBV7-3; cdr3_aa: CASSTPPTGDTF
j_call: TRBJ2-2; v_call: TRBV21-1; cdr3_aa: CASSKCTPEDTGELFF
j_call: TRBJ1-5; v_call: TRBV27; cdr3_aa: CASSGGTNSNQPQHF
j_call: TRBJ2-5; v_call: TRBV7-6; cdr3_aa: CASSLTSGGSETQYF
j_call: TRBJ1-1; v_call: TRBV2; cdr3_aa: CASPTGSNTEAFF
j_call: TRBJ1-2; v_call: TRBV7-9; cdr3_aa: CASSLARTADGYTF
j_call: TRBJ1-6; v_call: TRBV5-1; cdr3_aa: CASSIQGYGYNSPLHF
j_call: TRBJ2-5; v_call: TRBV27; cdr3_aa: CASSLTGIMGKTQYF
j_call: TRBJ1-3; v_call: TRBV28; cdr3_aa: CASRAQGLGNTIYF
j_call: TRBJ2-7; v_call: TRBV5-1; cdr3_aa: CASSRALFRDRVDEQYF
j_call: TRBJ1-4; v_call: TRBV5-6; cdr3_aa: CASSPGQTGEKLFF
j_call: TRBJ2-2; v_call: TRBV5-1; cdr3_aa: CASSLAGTGYTGELFF
j_call: TRBJ1-2; v_call: TRBV5-4; cdr3_aa: CASSLWAGGDYGYTF
j_call: TRBJ1-1; v_call: TRBV9; cdr3_aa: CASSVSRDRMNTEAFF
j_call: TRBJ2-3; v_call: TRBV11-3; cdr3_aa: CASSLSFGADTQYF